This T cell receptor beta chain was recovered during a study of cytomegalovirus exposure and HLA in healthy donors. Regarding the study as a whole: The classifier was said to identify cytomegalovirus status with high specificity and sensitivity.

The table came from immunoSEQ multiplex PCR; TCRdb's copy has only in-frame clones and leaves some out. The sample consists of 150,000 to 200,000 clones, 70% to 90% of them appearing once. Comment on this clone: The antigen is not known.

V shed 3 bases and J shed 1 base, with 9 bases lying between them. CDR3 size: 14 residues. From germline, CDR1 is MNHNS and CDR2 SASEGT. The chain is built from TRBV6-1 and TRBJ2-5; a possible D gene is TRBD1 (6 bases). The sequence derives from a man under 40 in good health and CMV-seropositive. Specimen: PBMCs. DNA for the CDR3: TGTGCCAGCAGTGAGCGCAGGGGCCAAGAGACCCAGTACTTC. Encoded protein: CASSERRGQETQYF.